The T cell receptor beta chain under discussion was sequenced for a study of shared clonotypes between healthy human individuals (dated by TCRdb to 2020 to 2021). A note on the overall study: A couple of women and a few men aged 18 to 49 years were included in the cohort. For each donor, three plates each were used for CD4 naive and CD4 memory, two plates were used for CD8 naive, and one plate was used for CD8 memory. The study deeply sequenced blood TCR repertoires of about five healthy adults to estimate repertoire size and the extent of clonotype sharing between individuals. To increase sequencing depth and limit assay-specific biases, different laboratories used diverse techniques to prepare libraries and sequence TCR repertoires. Leukapheresis yielded between about 0.85 and 9 billion PBMCs per donor. What the study reported, not specific to this receptor: Because the study included a small number of donors, the genetic and exposure-history diversity represented was limited. Sampling was restricted to blood, and TCR repertoires in tissue are likely to differ from TCR repertoires in blood. Compared with non-shared clonotypes, the clonotypes found in all four sorted-subset donors had higher generation probabilities. Naive subsets generally had larger estimated clonotype richness than memory subsets. Pairwise subsampling led to the expectation that sequencing depth would affect the degree of clonotype sharing among donors. Rarefaction of sorted-subset datasets indicated incomplete sequencing despite the large sequencing depth. Across several donors, about 4.5% of naive CD4, approximately 4% of naive CD8, roughly 2.3% of memory CD4, and approximately 0.4% of memory CD8 clonotypes were shared.

Donors were healthy HIV-negative adults with no recently reported acute infections or vaccinations. Every donor was a Caucasian adult residing in Nashville, Tennessee, USA. CD4+ T cells were enriched by magnetic negative selection, after which naive cells were positively selected on CD45RA and the negative fraction was taken as the memory subset. Blood was obtained by leukapheresis, after which PBMCs were separated by Ficoll-Histopaque density gradient centrifugation and cryopreserved in liquid nitrogen vapor phase. Purity and quantity of every magnetically sorted T cell population were checked by analytical flow cytometry. Each sorted fraction had its genomic DNA isolated and then quantified by UV absorbance on a Nanodrop 2000c. Using the deep immunoSEQ assay, TCR CDR3 regions were amplified from genomic DNA by multiplex PCR. Extracted genomic DNA from each cell subset was spread evenly across all wells of several immunoSEQ 96-well plates, with each plate serving as a replicate. For sorted subsets, each replicate PCR was loaded with about 200 ng genomic DNA, equivalent to 25,000 to 35,000 T cell genomes. The purified libraries were quantified using a Qubit 3.0 fluorometer, sized with a Bioanalyzer 2100, and then quantified again using the KAPA Library Quantification kit. Every immunoSEQ 96-well plate was sequenced on a separate single-read 150-cycle Illumina NextSeq 550 flow cell. On the authors' methods: Because only junctional sequences without quality scores were contained in the immunoSEQ output, filtering matching that applied to full-length reads could not be performed. To assign V/J genes and CDR3, sequences were annotated against IMGT germline references using PyIR, a Python wrapper for IgBLAST v1.9. Any read was removed if the V/J assignment was weak (E-value above 1e-6), the CDR3 was missing, or the read contained stop codons, out-of-frame junctions, or ambiguous translated residues. V3J clonotypes were defined as sequences sharing an identical inferred V gene, J gene, and CDR3 amino acid sequence. Percentage overlap between repertoires was calculated by dividing the number of shared unique clonotypes by the size of the smaller repertoire. Richness of each repertoire was evaluated using RTK rarefaction, the Chao1 estimator, and Recon v2.1 estimates of unobserved clonotypes. For all TCRbeta clonotypes obtained by the gDNA method from a handful of donors, generation probabilities were computed with OLGA. Not all clones reach the TCRdb copy of this immuneACCESS table, which keeps in-frame sequences only. Checked studies attribute under half of the gap to unresolved V genes and leave the rest unexplained. V, J and clone size reflect that table, while D and trimming were determined from the DNA. The sample has roughly 2 million clones on record, 90% to 97% of them singletons. Around 0.13% of the sample is in the top ten clones.

The trim is 0 bases for V and 8 bases for J, with a gap of 4 bases between the germline ends. The CDR3 measures 11 amino acids from cysteine to phenylalanine. CDR3 DNA is the only sequence kept; it has 33 bases, read in frame from the first base. Based on the germline V gene (reference sequence), the CDR1 and CDR2 sequences are GTSNPN and SVGIG. A note on this clone: There is no known antigen for this receptor. No base qualities exist here, and no much larger clone lies one base off it. Other DNA sequences in this specimen translate into the identical CDR3.

The sequence links TRBV30 to TRBJ1-4; confidence is insufficient to name the D gene. Sequencing was carried out using naive CD4+ T cells sorted from blood. This specimen's cell subset or site label, interpreted: CD45RA+ positively selected. This clonotype was obtained from a young man in good health. The CDR3 corresponds to CAWSVTEKLFF. The DNA is TGTGCCTGGAGTGTTACCGAAAAACTGTTTTTT.